Shown below are 3 T cell receptor beta chains from a single sample sequenced in a study of CD8 T cells in Susac syndrome. The RNA input was roughly 0.45 to 1 ug, and it was reverse transcribed with random hexamers. TCRdb passed the immunoSEQ multiplex PCR reads through MiXCR, listing each CDR3 protein once. The table has 250,000 to 300,000 distinct CDR3 sequences, approximately 85% seen once. The specimen was CD8+ T cells from PBMCs. These receptors were collected from a human donor with multiple sclerosis.

The chain carries TRBV27 and TRBJ2-7; D perhaps matches TRBD1 (7 bases). The V end lost 6 bases, the J end lost 5 bases, and 29 bases lay between the germline ends. This CDR3 has 18 amino acids. Germline CDR1 MNHEY, CDR2 SMNVEV (reference sequence). The CDR3 DNA sequence: TGTGCCAGCAGCCAAGTCGGACTACAGGGGATTCCCTATGACGAGCAGTACTTC. Protein sequence: CASSQVGLQGIPYDEQYF.

The V gene is TRBV20-1, the J gene TRBJ1-6, with a possible D match to TRBD1 (6 bases). The CDR3 sequence is 16 residues long. The V end lost 5 bases, the J end lost 5 bases, and 19 bases lay between the germline ends. Per the germline V gene, CDR1 is DFQATT and CDR2 is SNEGSKA (reference sequence). CDR3 sequence: CSAPRPQGENNSPLHF. The DNA for the CDR3 is TGCAGTGCTCCTAGGCCACAGGGAGAGAATAATTCACCCCTCCACTTT.

The chain couples TRBV27 to TRBJ2-3; TRBD2 matches 7 bases. Trimming at V came to 6 bases and at J to 4 bases, leaving 10 bases not matched to a gene. This CDR3 comprises 15 residues. Per the germline V gene, CDR1 is MNHEY and CDR2 is SMNVEV (reference sequence). The CDR3 DNA follows: TGTGCCAGCAGGGAAGCGGGGTGGGGAGCAGATACGCAGTATTTT. This gives the protein CASREAGWGADTQYF.